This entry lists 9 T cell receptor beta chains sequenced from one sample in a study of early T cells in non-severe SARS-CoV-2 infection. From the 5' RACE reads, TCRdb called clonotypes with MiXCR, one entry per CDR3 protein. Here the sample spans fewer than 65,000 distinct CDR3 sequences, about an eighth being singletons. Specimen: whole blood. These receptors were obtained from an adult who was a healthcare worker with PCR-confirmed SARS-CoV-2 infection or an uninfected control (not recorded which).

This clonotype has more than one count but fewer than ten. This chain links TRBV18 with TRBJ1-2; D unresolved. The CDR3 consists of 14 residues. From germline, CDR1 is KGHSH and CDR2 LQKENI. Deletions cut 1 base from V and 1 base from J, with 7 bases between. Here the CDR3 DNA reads TGTGCCAGCTCACCACGCCCGGATAACTATGGCTACACCTTC. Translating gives CASSPRPDNYGYTF.

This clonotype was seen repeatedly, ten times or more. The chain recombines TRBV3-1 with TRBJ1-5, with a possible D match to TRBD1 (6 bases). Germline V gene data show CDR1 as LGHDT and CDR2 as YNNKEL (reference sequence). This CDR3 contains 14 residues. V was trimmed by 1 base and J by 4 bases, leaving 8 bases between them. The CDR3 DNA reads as TGTGCCAGCAGCCAAGGGACAGTTAATCAGCCCCAGCATTTT. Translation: CASSQGTVNQPQHF.

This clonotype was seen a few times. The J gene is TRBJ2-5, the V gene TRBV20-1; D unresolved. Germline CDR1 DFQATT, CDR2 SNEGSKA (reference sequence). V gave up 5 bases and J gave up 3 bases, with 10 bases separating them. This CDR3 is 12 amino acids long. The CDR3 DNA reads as TGCAGTGCTGGCCAGGTTGAAGAGACCCAGTACTTC. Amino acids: CSAGQVEETQYF.

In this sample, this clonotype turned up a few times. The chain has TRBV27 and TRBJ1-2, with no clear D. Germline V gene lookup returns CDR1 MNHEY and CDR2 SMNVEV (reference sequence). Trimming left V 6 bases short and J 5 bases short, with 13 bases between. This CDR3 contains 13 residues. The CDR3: CASSQSSLYGYTF. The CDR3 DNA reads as TGTGCCAGCAGCCAATCCTCTCTATATGGCTACACCTTC.

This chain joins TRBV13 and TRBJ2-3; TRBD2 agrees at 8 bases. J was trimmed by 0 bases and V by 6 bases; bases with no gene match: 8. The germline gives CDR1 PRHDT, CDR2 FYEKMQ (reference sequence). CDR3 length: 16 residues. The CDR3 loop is CASREVAGPSTDTQYF. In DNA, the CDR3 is TGTGCCAGCAGAGAGGTAGCGGGGCCTAGCACAGATACGCAGTATTTT.

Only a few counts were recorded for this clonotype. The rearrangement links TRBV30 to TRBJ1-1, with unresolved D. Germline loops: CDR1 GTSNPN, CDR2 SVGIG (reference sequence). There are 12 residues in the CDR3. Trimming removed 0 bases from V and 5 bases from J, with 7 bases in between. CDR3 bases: TGTGCCTGGAGTGTAATCGGGACTGAAGCTTTCTTT. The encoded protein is CAWSVIGTEAFF.

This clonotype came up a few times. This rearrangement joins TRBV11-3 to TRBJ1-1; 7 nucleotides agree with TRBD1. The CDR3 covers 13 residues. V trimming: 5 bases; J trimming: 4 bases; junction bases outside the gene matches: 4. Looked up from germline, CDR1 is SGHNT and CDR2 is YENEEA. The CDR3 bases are TGTGCCAGCAGCCGAGGGGGCAGCACTGAAGCTTTCTTT. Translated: CASSRGGSTEAFF.

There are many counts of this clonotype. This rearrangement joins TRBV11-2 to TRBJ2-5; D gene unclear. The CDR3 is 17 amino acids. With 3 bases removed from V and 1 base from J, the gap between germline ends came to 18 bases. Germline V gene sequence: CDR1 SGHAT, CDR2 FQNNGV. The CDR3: CASSLDLQQPFQETQYF. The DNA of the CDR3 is TGTGCCAGCAGCTTGGACCTCCAACAGCCCTTCCAAGAGACCCAGTACTTC.

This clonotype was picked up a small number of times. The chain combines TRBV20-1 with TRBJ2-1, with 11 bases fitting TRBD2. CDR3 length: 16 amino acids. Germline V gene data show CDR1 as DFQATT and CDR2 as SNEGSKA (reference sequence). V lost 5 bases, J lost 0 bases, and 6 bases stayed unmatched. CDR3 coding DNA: TGCAGTGCTGGGGGGACTAGCGGACCCTCCTACAATGAGCAGTTCTTC. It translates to CSAGGTSGPSYNEQFF.